These T cell receptor beta chains were read from a single sample in a study of cytomegalovirus exposure and HLA in healthy donors. Sequencing used immunoSEQ multiplex PCR; TCRdb keeps in-frame clones, though not all of them. The table includes 100,000 to 150,000 clones, approximately 86% detected once. Specimen: PBMCs. These receptors were taken from a boy aged 5-17 years in good health and CMV-seronegative. The CDR3 runs from the conserved cysteine through the conserved F or W. The D gene is left open where the match is weak. Not all rows give a size; the values are once, few, many and, for expanded clones, a class.

J: TRBJ1-5
D: .
V: TRBV6-1
size: once
CDR3: CASSEAPNQPQHF
DNA: TGTGCCAGCAGTGAAGCCCCAAATCAGCCCCAGCATTTT

J: TRBJ1-2
D: .
V: TRBV6-5
size: .
CDR3: CASSPRGSGYTF
DNA: TGTGCCAGCAGTCCCAGGGGTAGTGGCTACACCTTC

J: TRBJ2-1
D: TRBD2
V: TRBV9
size: once
CDR3: CASSPLTSGPYNEQFF
DNA: TGTGCCAGCAGCCCATTGACTAGCGGGCCTTACAATGAGCAGTTCTTC

J: TRBJ2-7
D: .
V: TRBV9
size: .
CDR3: CASSVDSHYEQYF
DNA: TGTGCCAGCAGCGTAGACTCGCACTACGAGCAGTACTTC

J: TRBJ1-2
D: TRBD1
V: TRBV27
size: .
CDR3: CASSPGTGLGGYTF
DNA: TGTGCCAGCAGTCCCGGGACAGGGCTGGGCGGCTACACCTTC

J: TRBJ1-2
D: TRBD1
V: TRBV23-1
size: .
CDR3: CASSGQNYGYTF
DNA: TGCGCCAGCTCGGGACAGAACTATGGCTACACCTTC

J: TRBJ2-1
D: TRBD1
V: TRBV29-1
size: .
CDR3: CSAGTGIYNEQFF
DNA: TGCAGCGCCGGGACAGGGATCTACAATGAGCAGTTCTTC

J: TRBJ2-7
D: TRBD1
V: TRBV6-5
size: .
CDR3: CASSQDRDRYEQYF
DNA: TGTGCCAGCAGCCAGGACAGGGACAGATACGAGCAGTACTTC

J: TRBJ1-4
D: .
V: TRBV5-3
size: few
CDR3: CARSLKTGSKKLFF
DNA: TGTGCCAGAAGCCTCAAGACAGGATCTAAAAAACTGTTTTTT

J: TRBJ1-2
D: TRBD1
V: TRBV29-1
size: once
CDR3: CSVVGTDGYTF
DNA: TGCAGCGTTGTAGGGACAGATGGCTACACCTTC

J: TRBJ2-1
D: TRBD2
V: TRBV5-1
size: .
CDR3: CASNRAGASTYNEQFF
DNA: TGCGCCAGCAATCGGGCGGGAGCTTCTACCTACAATGAGCAGTTCTTC

J: TRBJ1-1
D: TRBD1
V: TRBV28
size: .
CDR3: CASSPRVWRDRGRWTEAFF
DNA: TGTGCCAGCAGTCCCCGGGTGTGGCGGGACAGGGGGCGATGGACTGAAGCTTTCTTT

J: TRBJ2-7
D: .
V: TRBV19
size: .
CDR3: CASSIAGEQYF
DNA: TGTGCCAGTAGTATCGCGGGCGAGCAGTACTTC

J: TRBJ1-5
D: .
V: TRBV6-1
size: .
CDR3: CASSESGQSQPQHF
DNA: TGTGCCAGCAGTGAATCCGGACAGTCCCAGCCCCAGCATTTT

J: TRBJ2-5
D: .
V: TRBV9
size: .
CDR3: CASSVAQGQETQYF
DNA: TGTGCCAGCAGCGTAGCTCAGGGTCAAGAGACCCAGTACTTC

J: TRBJ2-1
D: TRBD1
V: TRBV6-5
size: .
CDR3: CASSKTGSEQFF
DNA: TGTGCCAGCAGCAAGACAGGGAGTGAGCAGTTCTTC

J: TRBJ2-1
D: TRBD2
V: TRBV6-5
size: .
CDR3: CASSYVQAGGQNEQFF
DNA: TGTGCCAGCAGTTACGTGCAAGCGGGGGGGCAAAATGAGCAGTTCTTC

J: TRBJ2-2
D: .
V: TRBV9
size: .
CDR3: CASSVAGLDTGELFF
DNA: TGTGCCAGCAGCGTAGCGGGGTTGGACACCGGGGAGCTGTTTTTT

J: TRBJ2-7
D: TRBD2
V: TRBV5-4
size: .
CDR3: CASSPGLAGDEQYF
DNA: TGTGCCAGCAGCCCCGGACTAGCGGGAGACGAGCAGTACTTC

J: TRBJ2-5
D: TRBD2
V: TRBV29-1
size: .
CDR3: CSVDFFPASGRLETQYF
DNA: TGCAGCGTTGATTTTTTTCCGGCTAGCGGGAGATTAGAGACCCAGTACTTC

J: TRBJ1-4
D: TRBD1
V: TRBV9
size: once
CDR3: CASSAGQMTEKLFF
DNA: TGTGCCAGCAGCGCGGGACAGATGACCGAAAAACTGTTTTTT

J: TRBJ1-3
D: .
V: TRBV27
size: few
CDR3: CASSPLSPGNTIYF
DNA: TGTGCCAGCAGCCCTTTATCCCCTGGAAACACCATATATTTT

J: TRBJ1-5
D: .
V: TRBV6-6
size: .
CDR3: CASSSGVSNQPQHF
DNA: TGTGCCAGCAGTTCCGGAGTTAGCAATCAGCCCCAGCATTTT

J: TRBJ1-4
D: .
V: TRBV6-1
size: .
CDR3: CASSLQGYNEKLFF
DNA: TGTGCCAGTAGCCTACAGGGTTACAATGAAAAACTGTTTTTT

J: TRBJ2-2
D: .
V: TRBV6-1
size: few
CDR3: CASSSVLNTGELFF
DNA: TGTGCCAGCAGCAGCGTACTGAACACCGGGGAGCTGTTTTTT

J: TRBJ2-7
D: TRBD1
V: TRBV5-1
size: .
CDR3: CASRQGPTYEQYF
DNA: TGCGCCAGCAGACAGGGGCCTACCTACGAGCAGTACTTC

J: TRBJ1-2
D: TRBD1
V: TRBV7-2
size: .
CDR3: CASSLSRGVGYGYTF
DNA: TGTGCCAGCAGCTTATCCAGGGGGGTAGGCTATGGCTACACCTTC

J: TRBJ1-3
D: TRBD1
V: TRBV6-1
size: .
CDR3: CASETGGKGNTIYF
DNA: TGTGCCAGCGAAACAGGGGGCAAAGGAAACACCATATATTTT

J: TRBJ2-7
D: .
V: TRBV5-6
size: .
CDR3: CASISPTRSYEQYF
DNA: TGTGCCAGCATTAGCCCGACGCGATCCTACGAGCAGTACTTC

J: TRBJ2-7
D: TRBD1
V: TRBV29-1
size: .
CDR3: CSGRQGVNEQYF
DNA: TGCAGCGGCAGACAGGGGGTTAACGAGCAGTACTTC

J: TRBJ2-2
D: .
V: TRBV9
size: .
CDR3: CASSVVEGELFF
DNA: TGTGCCAGCAGCGTAGTGGAGGGGGAGCTGTTTTTT

J: TRBJ2-7
D: .
V: TRBV11-3
size: .
CDR3: CASSPRSSPYEQYF
DNA: TGTGCCAGCAGCCCCCGAAGTAGCCCCTACGAGCAGTACTTC

J: TRBJ1-4
D: .
V: TRBV10-3
size: .
CDR3: CAISAAGINEKLFF
DNA: TGTGCCATCAGTGCGGCGGGGATCAATGAAAAACTGTTTTTT

J: TRBJ2-7
D: TRBD2
V: TRBV4-3
size: .
CDR3: CASSQVRSGRAYEQYF
DNA: TGCGCCAGCAGCCAAGTTAGGAGCGGGAGGGCCTACGAGCAGTACTTC

J: TRBJ2-7
D: .
V: TRBV2
size: .
CDR3: CASNTASSYEQYF
DNA: TGTGCCAGCAATACAGCTTCCTCCTACGAGCAGTACTTC

J: TRBJ1-1
D: TRBD1
V: TRBV4-3
size: .
CDR3: CASSQDPRDSSEAFF
DNA: TGCGCCAGCAGCCAAGACCCCCGGGACAGCAGTGAAGCTTTCTTT

J: TRBJ1-1
D: TRBD1
V: TRBV7-9
size: .
CDR3: CASSDRTGNTEAFF
DNA: TGTGCCAGCAGCGATCGGACAGGGAACACTGAAGCTTTCTTT

J: TRBJ1-3
D: TRBD1
V: TRBV15
size: few
CDR3: CATSRETGSGNTIYF
DNA: TGTGCCACCAGCAGAGAGACAGGGTCTGGAAACACCATATATTTT